This is a list of T cell receptor beta chains from one sample in a study of blood T cell repertoires in COVID-19. Assay: immunoSEQ multiplex PCR; the TCRdb copy retains only in-frame clones and omits some. The sample has about 80,000 clones, 80% to 85% seen once. The sample comprised peripheral blood. These receptors were collected from a woman between 70 and 85 years old with acute or convalescent COVID-19. Both conserved end residues are part of each CDR3. Fields, in order: V gene, clone size, J gene, D gene, CDR3 length, CDR3 DNA, CDR3 protein. D genes are given only for firm matches. Expanded clones are given a class, and other clones once, few, many or no size at all.

TRBV5-1	-	TRBJ1-1	-	14	TGCGCCAGCAGCTTGGCCCCAGGGAACACTGAAGCTTTCTTT	CASSLAPGNTEAFF
TRBV18	-	TRBJ2-3	TRBD2	14	TGTGCCACCACGCTCGCGGGAGGCACAGATACGCAGTATTTT	CATTLAGGTDTQYF
TRBV2	-	TRBJ1-2	TRBD1	17	TGTGCCAGCAGTGAATTGGGACAGGGGGCATTCAGAAATGGCTACACCTTC	CASSELGQGAFRNGYTF
TRBV19	few	TRBJ1-5	-	13	TGTGCCAGTAGTGCAAACAGGAACCAGCCCCAGCATTTT	CASSANRNQPQHF
TRBV6-5	-	TRBJ2-2	TRBD1	15	TGTGCCAGCAGAGAGGGGACAGGGTTTTTGTTGATTCTGTTTTTT	CASREGTGFLLILFF
TRBV7-9	-	TRBJ1-1	TRBD1	15	TGTGCCAGCAGCTTGGGGACAGGGGTAATTATAAAAGCTTTCTTT	CASSLGTGVIIKAFF
TRBV5-6	-	TRBJ2-7	-	16	TGTGCCAGCAGCTTAGCCTTGGGACTGTTAGCCTACGAGCAGTACTTC	CASSLALGLLAYEQYF
TRBV4-1	few	TRBJ1-2	TRBD1	16	TGCGCCAGCAGCCAAGGTCTGGACAGGGGTGTCTTGGGCTACACCTTC	CASSQGLDRGVLGYTF
TRBV27	-	TRBJ1-5	TRBD1	15	TGTGCCAGCAGTTTCTCTTGGACAGGGGAACAGCCCCAGCATTTT	CASSFSWTGEQPQHF
TRBV4-1	-	TRBJ2-3	-	14	TGCGCCAGCAGCCAAGGTGACTACACAGATACGCAGTATTTT	CASSQGDYTDTQYF
TRBV2	-	TRBJ2-7	TRBD2	15	TGTGCCAGCAGTATGACTAGCGGGAGGGTCAACGAGCAGTACTTC	CASSMTSGRVNEQYF
TRBV2	-	TRBJ2-2	-	14	TGTGCCAGCACCGAGGTCGCGAACACCGGGGAGCTGTTTTTT	CASTEVANTGELFF
TRBV5-1	-	TRBJ1-1	-	13	TGCGCCAGCAAAGAGGATTTGAACACTGAAGCTTTCTTT	CASKEDLNTEAFF
TRBV19	once	TRBJ2-7	-	13	TGTGCCAGTAGTATGACCAGGGCCGGCGAGCAGTACTTC	CASSMTRAGEQYF
TRBV12-3/TRBV12-4	-	TRBJ2-3	TRBD1	12	TGTGCCAGCATCCAGGGGGCAGATACGCAGTATTTT	CASIQGADTQYF
TRBV5-1	-	TRBJ1-1	-	14	TGCGCCAGCAGCTTGTTTTCCGGGAACACTGAAGCTTTCTTT	CASSLFSGNTEAFF
TRBV7-6	few	TRBJ2-5	TRBD2	15	TGTGCCAGCAGCCGACTAGCGGGGGCCCAAGAGACCCAGTACTTC	CASSRLAGAQETQYF
TRBV2	-	TRBJ2-2	-	15	TGTGCCAGCAGTGAAGCGACCGGGTCGGCCGGGGAGCTGTTTTTT	CASSEATGSAGELFF
TRBV7-2	-	TRBJ2-6	TRBD2	16	TGTGCCAGCAGCTTATCTGGGGGGGCTGGGGCCAACGTCCTGACTTTC	CASSLSGGAGANVLTF
TRBV4-1	once	TRBJ2-3	-	16	TGCGCCAGCAGCCAAGATCTGCGGGGTTCCACAGATACGCAGTATTTT	CASSQDLRGSTDTQYF
TRBV5-4	-	TRBJ2-5	TRBD2	15	TGTGCCAGCAGCTTGGCCGGGGGGGGACAAGAGACCCAGTACTTC	CASSLAGGGQETQYF
TRBV18	-	TRBJ2-7	-	15	TGTGCCAGCTCTCCATTTAGCGGAACCTCCTACGAGCAGTACTTC	CASSPFSGTSYEQYF
TRBV5-6	-	TRBJ1-2	-	13	TGTGCCAGCAGCTTGGCCCGAGGTGGTGGCTACACCTTC	CASSLARGGGYTF
TRBV29-1	-	TRBJ2-7	TRBD1	13	TGCAGCGTTGCCGGGACAGGGGCCAACGAGCAGTACTTC	CSVAGTGANEQYF